These T cell receptor beta chains were read from a single sample in a study of cytomegalovirus exposure and HLA in healthy donors. Profiled with immunoSEQ multiplex PCR; TCRdb holds only in-frame clones, not every one. Of approximately 280,000 clones in the sample, about 87% were seen once. Sample: PBMCs. The receptors shown here come from a woman aged 18-29 years in good health and CMV-seronegative. Each CDR3 is given with its conserved first and last residue. The order of the fields is clone size, D gene, J gene, V gene, CDR3 protein, CDR3 DNA. D genes are given only for firm matches. Clone size appears in some rows only: once, few, many, or a class for an expanded clone.

>.|.|TRBJ2-7|TRBV2
CASTEARISYEQYF
TGTGCCAGCACGGAGGCTCGAATCTCCTACGAGCAGTACTTC
>.|.|TRBJ1-3|TRBV18
CASSHDRLSGNTIYF
TGTGCCAGCTCACACGACAGGTTGTCTGGAAACACCATATATTTT
>many|TRBD2|TRBJ2-3|TRBV6-4
CASSPSGGATDTQYF
TGTGCCAGCAGTCCTAGCGGGGGGGCCACAGATACGCAGTATTTT
>.|TRBD2|TRBJ2-5|TRBV5-1
CASSEGAGGPLETQYF
TGCGCCAGCAGTGAAGGTGCGGGGGGGCCGTTAGAGACCCAGTACTTC
>.|TRBD1|TRBJ2-1|TRBV6-5
CASSGTGDYNEQFF
TGTGCCAGCAGTGGGACAGGGGACTACAATGAGCAGTTCTTC
>.|.|TRBJ1-1|TRBV7-3
CASSLRGGGGFMNTEAFF
TGTGCCAGCAGCTTAAGGGGCGGGGGCGGGTTTATGAACACTGAAGCTTTCTTT
>.|.|TRBJ2-2|TRBV19
CASSIRQGNTGELFF
TGTGCCAGTAGTATAAGGCAGGGGAACACCGGGGAGCTGTTTTTT
>.|TRBD2|TRBJ2-7|TRBV5-4
CASSLAIAGLETGEQYF
TGTGCCAGCAGCCTCGCGATAGCGGGGCTAGAAACGGGGGAGCAGTACTTC
>.|.|TRBJ1-2|TRBV7-9
CSSSSDMYGYTF
TGTTCCAGCAGCTCCGACATGTATGGCTACACCTTC
>.|.|TRBJ1-2|TRBV29-1
CSVEDRGDGYTF
TGCAGCGTTGAAGACAGGGGTGATGGCTACACCTTC
>.|.|TRBJ2-5|TRBV2
CASRRTWQETQYF
TGTGCCAGCAGACGGACTTGGCAAGAGACCCAGTACTTC
>few|.|TRBJ2-7|TRBV15
CATSGWGTPSGEQYF
TGTGCCACCAGCGGTTGGGGGACACCCTCTGGGGAGCAGTACTTC
>.|TRBD2|TRBJ2-1|TRBV7-7
CASSLLAGGLNEQFF
TGTGCCAGCAGCCTACTAGCGGGGGGGCTGAATGAGCAGTTCTTC
>.|TRBD2|TRBJ2-7|TRBV7-2
CASSLTSGDGTYEQYF
TGTGCCAGCAGCTTGACTAGCGGGGACGGCACCTACGAGCAGTACTTC
>.|.|TRBJ1-6|TRBV5-5
CASTLRGNGSPLHF
TGTGCCAGCACCCTGCGGGGGAATGGTTCACCCCTCCACTTT
>.|.|TRBJ1-4|TRBV5-1
CASSQDGEGVDEKLFF
TGCGCCAGCAGCCAGGACGGAGAGGGGGTGGATGAAAAACTGTTTTTT
>once|.|TRBJ1-2|TRBV6-5
CASSYSPVSNYGYTF
TGTGCCAGCAGTTACTCGCCGGTTTCTAACTATGGCTACACCTTC
>.|.|TRBJ1-1|TRBV6-5
CASSYSGGLAEAFF
TGTGCCAGCAGTTACTCGGGGGGTTTGGCTGAAGCTTTCTTT
>.|.|TRBJ1-6|TRBV18
CASSQGGNSPLHF
TGTGCCAGCTCCCAGGGTGGTAATTCACCCCTCCACTTT
>.|TRBD2|TRBJ2-7|TRBV5-1
CASSSVTSGSSYEQYF
TGCGCCAGCAGCTCAGTGACTAGCGGGAGCTCCTACGAGCAGTACTTC
>.|TRBD2|TRBJ2-2|TRBV10-3
CAIRASGRGNTGELFF
TGTGCCATCAGGGCTAGCGGGCGAGGGAACACCGGGGAGCTGTTTTTT
>.|TRBD1|TRBJ2-7|TRBV2
CASSRTGGEQYF
TGTGCCAGCAGTCGGACAGGGGGAGAGCAGTACTTC
>once|TRBD1|TRBJ1-1|TRBV29-1
CSSKAGQVDTEAFF
TGCAGCTCCAAAGCGGGACAGGTAGACACTGAAGCTTTCTTT
>.|.|TRBJ1-2|TRBV7-9
CSSSQEALGGYTF
TGTTCCAGCTCCCAGGAGGCTCTGGGCGGCTACACCTTC
>.|.|TRBJ1-3|TRBV6-1
CASRRAWGLGNTIYF
TGTGCCAGCAGGAGAGCGTGGGGCCTTGGAAACACCATATATTTT
>.|.|TRBJ2-6|TRBV6-1
CATDPSSGANVLTF
TGTGCTACTGATCCAAGCTCTGGGGCCAACGTCCTGACTTTC
>once|.|TRBJ1-1|TRBV19
CASSIRPGTEAFF
TGTGCCAGTAGTATTCGGCCGGGAACTGAAGCTTTCTTT
>once|.|TRBJ2-3|TRBV5-4
CASSFPNTDTQYF
TGTGCCAGCAGCTTCCCTAACACAGATACGCAGTATTTT
>once|TRBD2|TRBJ2-3|TRBV6-6
CASSPRTSGGTDTQYF
TGTGCCAGCAGCCCGAGGACTAGCGGGGGAACAGATACGCAGTATTTT
>.|.|TRBJ1-4|TRBV10-1
CASSPGGSTNEKLFF
TGCGCCAGCAGTCCGGGCGGGTCAACTAATGAAAAACTGTTTTTT
>.|.|TRBJ2-1|TRBV6-1
CASSTNRVLLPEQFF
TGTGCCAGCAGTACAAACAGGGTTCTTCTACCTGAGCAGTTCTTC
>.|TRBD2|TRBJ2-7|TRBV4-1
CASSQGPSSGGSYEQYF
TGCGCCAGCAGCCAAGGTCCCTCGAGCGGGGGTTCCTACGAGCAGTACTTC
>few|.|TRBJ2-1|TRBV4-2
CASSGEVYNEQFF
TGTGCCAGCAGTGGGGAGGTCTACAATGAGCAGTTCTTC
>.|TRBD2|TRBJ2-3|TRBV10-3
CAISESGGGGATTDTQYF
TGTGCCATCAGTGAGTCGGGAGGCGGGGGGGCTACCACAGATACGCAGTATTTT
>.|.|TRBJ2-2|TRBV2
CASSIGQNTGELFF
TGTGCCAGCAGTATCGGACAGAACACCGGGGAGCTGTTTTTT
>.|.|TRBJ2-7|TRBV5-1
CASSLEGNRVGSEQYF
TGCGCCAGCAGCTTGGAGGGGAACAGGGTCGGTTCCGAGCAGTACTTC
>.|.|TRBJ1-1|TRBV2
CASSEQITEAFF
TGTGCCAGCAGTGAACAGATAACTGAAGCTTTCTTT
>few|TRBD1|TRBJ1-2|TRBV5-6
CASSFITGDYGYTF
TGTGCCAGCAGCTTCATTACAGGGGACTATGGCTACACCTTC
>.|TRBD2|TRBJ2-1|TRBV9
CASSRSSGGFNEQFF
TGTGCCAGCAGCCGATCTAGCGGGGGGTTTAATGAGCAGTTCTTC
>.|.|TRBJ1-4|TRBV6-5
CASTRGGIGNEKLFF
TGTGCCAGCACTCGAGGGGGAATTGGAAATGAAAAACTGTTTTTT
>.|.|TRBJ1-5|TRBV18
CASSRGELQPQHF
TGTGCCAGCTCACGGGGGGAGTTGCAGCCCCAGCATTTT
>.|.|TRBJ1-2|TRBV27
CASTPVEGRGYTF
TGTGCCAGCACCCCAGTGGAGGGGAGGGGCTACACCTTC